The rows below give T cell receptor beta chains drawn from one sample of a study of blood T cell repertoires in COVID-19. The table came from immunoSEQ multiplex PCR; TCRdb's copy has only in-frame clones and leaves some out. This sample carries about 180,000 clones, around 89% of them seen once, and the ten largest clones take under 2%. Specimen: peripheral blood. These TCRs come from a man younger than 35 who had recovered from COVID-19. Both conserved end residues are part of each CDR3. A D gene is named only where the DNA matches it firmly. Part of the rows lack a size; the others show once, few, many or a class for expanded clones.

d_call: .; v_call: TRBV6-1; cdr3_length: 18; clone_size: .; j_call: TRBJ1-1; cdr3_aa: CASSEPSPGLAVDAEAFF; cdr3_nt: TGTGCCAGCAGTGAACCTAGCCCGGGCCTTGCGGTGGACGCTGAAGCTTTCTTT
d_call: TRBD1; v_call: TRBV4-1; cdr3_length: 14; clone_size: .; j_call: TRBJ1-2; cdr3_aa: CASSARQGDYGYTF; cdr3_nt: TGCGCCAGCAGCGCTCGACAGGGTGACTATGGCTACACCTTC
d_call: TRBD1; v_call: TRBV6-5; cdr3_length: 12; clone_size: .; j_call: TRBJ2-7; cdr3_aa: CASRGTAYEQYF; cdr3_nt: TGTGCCAGCAGGGGGACAGCCTACGAGCAGTACTTC
d_call: TRBD1; v_call: TRBV19; cdr3_length: 15; clone_size: .; j_call: TRBJ1-2; cdr3_aa: CASSRGQAKNYGYTF; cdr3_nt: TGTGCCAGTAGTCGAGGACAGGCCAAAAACTATGGCTACACCTTC
d_call: .; v_call: TRBV7-2; cdr3_length: 14; clone_size: .; j_call: TRBJ1-1; cdr3_aa: CASSLSGVNTEAFF; cdr3_nt: TGTGCCAGCAGCTTATCAGGTGTGAACACTGAAGCTTTCTTT
d_call: .; v_call: TRBV4-1; cdr3_length: 16; clone_size: .; j_call: TRBJ1-4; cdr3_aa: CASSQETAGSNEKLFF; cdr3_nt: TGCGCCAGCAGCCAAGAAACGGCAGGTTCTAATGAAAAACTGTTTTTT
d_call: TRBD1; v_call: TRBV5-3; cdr3_length: 16; clone_size: .; j_call: TRBJ1-2; cdr3_aa: CARSMRDRVSNYGYTF; cdr3_nt: TGTGCCAGAAGCATGCGGGACAGGGTTTCTAACTATGGCTACACCTTC
d_call: TRBD2; v_call: TRBV5-5; cdr3_length: 14; clone_size: .; j_call: TRBJ2-7; cdr3_aa: CASSSSGRAAEQYF; cdr3_nt: TGTGCCAGCAGCTCCTCGGGGAGGGCAGCCGAGCAGTACTTC
d_call: .; v_call: TRBV19; cdr3_length: 15; clone_size: once; j_call: TRBJ1-4; cdr3_aa: CASSGGDSGNEKLFF; cdr3_nt: TGTGCCAGTAGTGGCGGCGACAGTGGAAATGAAAAACTGTTTTTT
d_call: TRBD1; v_call: TRBV19; cdr3_length: 19; clone_size: .; j_call: TRBJ2-7; cdr3_aa: CASSIRVTHRGPISYEQYF; cdr3_nt: TGTGCCAGTAGTATCCGAGTCACACACAGGGGGCCGATCTCCTACGAGCAGTACTTC
d_call: .; v_call: TRBV24-1; cdr3_length: 13; clone_size: .; j_call: TRBJ2-3; cdr3_aa: CATSEPGRDTQYF; cdr3_nt: TGTGCCACCAGTGAGCCGGGGAGGGATACGCAGTATTTT
d_call: TRBD2; v_call: TRBV7-2; cdr3_length: 14; clone_size: .; j_call: TRBJ2-5; cdr3_aa: CASSFASGGETQYF; cdr3_nt: TGTGCCAGCAGCTTCGCTAGCGGGGGGGAGACCCAGTACTTC
d_call: TRBD1; v_call: TRBV15; cdr3_length: 16; clone_size: .; j_call: TRBJ1-1; cdr3_aa: CATSTPPGQGAPEAFF; cdr3_nt: TGTGCCACCAGCACTCCCCCGGGACAGGGGGCTCCTGAAGCTTTCTTT
d_call: .; v_call: TRBV11-1; cdr3_length: 13; clone_size: .; j_call: TRBJ2-7; cdr3_aa: CASSLVHLYEQYF; cdr3_nt: TGTGCCAGCAGCTTGGTACACCTCTACGAGCAGTACTTC
d_call: .; v_call: TRBV5-8; cdr3_length: 14; clone_size: few; j_call: TRBJ1-3; cdr3_aa: CASSEERPGNTIYF; cdr3_nt: TGTGCCAGCAGCGAAGAGCGTCCTGGAAACACCATATATTTT
d_call: .; v_call: TRBV25-1; cdr3_length: 15; clone_size: .; j_call: TRBJ1-2; cdr3_aa: CASSDGGGRPYGYTF; cdr3_nt: TGTGCCAGCAGTGACGGGGGAGGGCGGCCTTATGGCTACACCTTC
d_call: .; v_call: TRBV4-3; cdr3_length: 15; clone_size: .; j_call: TRBJ1-1; cdr3_aa: CASSQAPGMNTEAFF; cdr3_nt: TGCGCCAGCAGCCAAGCCCCAGGGATGAACACTGAAGCTTTCTTT
d_call: TRBD2; v_call: TRBV6-6; cdr3_length: 17; clone_size: .; j_call: TRBJ2-3; cdr3_aa: CASSPQGLAASTDTQYF; cdr3_nt: TGTGCCAGCAGTCCCCAGGGACTAGCGGCTAGCACAGATACGCAGTATTTT
d_call: TRBD2; v_call: TRBV9; cdr3_length: 15; clone_size: .; j_call: TRBJ2-3; cdr3_aa: CASSGPGGRTDTQYF; cdr3_nt: TGTGCCAGCAGCGGACCGGGAGGGCGCACAGATACGCAGTATTTT
d_call: TRBD1; v_call: TRBV20-1; cdr3_length: 15; clone_size: .; j_call: TRBJ1-5; cdr3_aa: CSASSRTGLDQPQHF; cdr3_nt: TGCAGTGCTAGTAGTAGGACAGGGCTGGATCAGCCCCAGCATTTT
d_call: TRBD1; v_call: TRBV7-2; cdr3_length: 15; clone_size: .; j_call: TRBJ2-5; cdr3_aa: CASSPVGQGAETQYF; cdr3_nt: TGTGCCAGCAGCCCAGTGGGACAGGGCGCGGAGACCCAGTACTTC
d_call: TRBD2; v_call: TRBV5-6; cdr3_length: 15; clone_size: .; j_call: TRBJ2-1; cdr3_aa: CASSPRTRDWNEQFF; cdr3_nt: TGTGCCAGCAGCCCGCGGACTAGGGATTGGAATGAGCAGTTCTTC